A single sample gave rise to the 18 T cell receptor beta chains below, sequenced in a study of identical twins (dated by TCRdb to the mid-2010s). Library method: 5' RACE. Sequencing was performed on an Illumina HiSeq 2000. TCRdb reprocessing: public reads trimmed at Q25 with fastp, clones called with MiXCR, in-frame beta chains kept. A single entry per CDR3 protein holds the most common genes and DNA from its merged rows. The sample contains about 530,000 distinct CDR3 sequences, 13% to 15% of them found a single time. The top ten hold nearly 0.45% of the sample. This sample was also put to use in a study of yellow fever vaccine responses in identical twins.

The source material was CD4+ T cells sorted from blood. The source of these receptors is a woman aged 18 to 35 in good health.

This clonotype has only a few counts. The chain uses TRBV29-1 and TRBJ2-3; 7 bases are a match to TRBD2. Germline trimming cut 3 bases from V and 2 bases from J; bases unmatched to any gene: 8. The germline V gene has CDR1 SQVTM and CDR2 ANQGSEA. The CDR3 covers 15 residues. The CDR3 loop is CSVDGSRGNTDTQYF. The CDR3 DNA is TGCAGCGTTGATGGGTCGCGGGGGAACACAGATACGCAGTATTTT.

CDR3 DNA: TGTGCCAGCAGCTTGGAAACAGGGCCTGGGACCCAGTACTTC. As protein: CASSLETGPGTQYF. V is TRBV5-5 and J is TRBJ2-5, with a weak D call TRBD1 (6 bases). V lost 0 bases to trimming and J lost 7 bases, with 13 bases between them. This CDR3 region has 14 residues. Germline CDR1 SGHKS, CDR2 YYEKEE (reference sequence).

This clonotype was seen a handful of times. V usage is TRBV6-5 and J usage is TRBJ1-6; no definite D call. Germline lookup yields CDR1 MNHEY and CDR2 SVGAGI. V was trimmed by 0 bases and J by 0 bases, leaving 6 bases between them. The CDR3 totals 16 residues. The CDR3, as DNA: TGTGCCAGCAGTTACTCGACCGCCTCCTATAATTCACCCCTCCACTTT. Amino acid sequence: CASSYSTASYNSPLHF.

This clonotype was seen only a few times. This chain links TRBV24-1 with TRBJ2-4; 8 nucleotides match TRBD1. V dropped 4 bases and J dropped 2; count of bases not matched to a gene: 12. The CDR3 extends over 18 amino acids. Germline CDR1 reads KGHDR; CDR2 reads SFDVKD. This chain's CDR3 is CATSETPYRGVTKNIQYF. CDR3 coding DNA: TGTGCCACCAGTGAAACCCCGTACAGGGGGGTAACCAAAAACATTCAGTACTTC.

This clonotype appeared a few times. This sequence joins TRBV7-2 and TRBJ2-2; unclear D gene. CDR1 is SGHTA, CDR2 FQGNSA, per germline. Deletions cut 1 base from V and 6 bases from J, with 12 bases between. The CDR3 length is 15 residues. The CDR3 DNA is TGTGCCAGCAGCTTAGGCCCCTTTGGTTCCGGGGAGCTGTTTTTT. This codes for CASSLGPFGSGELFF.

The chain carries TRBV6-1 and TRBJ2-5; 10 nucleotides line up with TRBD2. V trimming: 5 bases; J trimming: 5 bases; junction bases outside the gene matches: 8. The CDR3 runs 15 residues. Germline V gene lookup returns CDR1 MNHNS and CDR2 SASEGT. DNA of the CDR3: TGTGCCAGCAGTAGGTCTAGCGGGAGTACGGAGACCCAGTACTTC. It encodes CASSRSSGSTETQYF.

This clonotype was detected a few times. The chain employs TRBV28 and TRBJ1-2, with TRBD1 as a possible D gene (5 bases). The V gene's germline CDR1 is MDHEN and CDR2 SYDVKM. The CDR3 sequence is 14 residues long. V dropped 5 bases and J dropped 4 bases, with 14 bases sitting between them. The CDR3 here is CASSPPRQSYGYTF. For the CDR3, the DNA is TGTGCCAGCAGTCCACCACGACAGAGCTATGGCTACACCTTC.

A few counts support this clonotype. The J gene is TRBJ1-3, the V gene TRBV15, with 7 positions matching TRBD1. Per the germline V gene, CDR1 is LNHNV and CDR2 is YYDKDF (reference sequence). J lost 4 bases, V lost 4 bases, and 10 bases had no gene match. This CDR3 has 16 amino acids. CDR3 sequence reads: CATSTRGRGLGNTIYF. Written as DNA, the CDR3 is TGTGCCACCAGCACCCGAGGGAGGGGGCTAGGAAACACCATATATTTT.

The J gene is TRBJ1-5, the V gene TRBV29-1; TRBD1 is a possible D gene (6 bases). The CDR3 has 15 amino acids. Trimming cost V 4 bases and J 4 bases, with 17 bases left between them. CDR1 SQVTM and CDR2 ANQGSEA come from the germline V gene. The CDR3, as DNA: TGCAGCGTTGTGCTACAGGGAGGTCGAAATCAGCCCCAGCATTTT. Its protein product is CSVVLQGGRNQPQHF.

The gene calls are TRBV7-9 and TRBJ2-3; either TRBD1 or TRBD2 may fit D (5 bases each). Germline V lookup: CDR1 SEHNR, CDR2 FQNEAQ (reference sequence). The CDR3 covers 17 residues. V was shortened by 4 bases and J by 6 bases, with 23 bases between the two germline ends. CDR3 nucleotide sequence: TGTGCCAGCAGCTGGGGATCTACGGGACCTCATAGTGATACGCAGTATTTT. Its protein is CASSWGSTGPHSDTQYF.

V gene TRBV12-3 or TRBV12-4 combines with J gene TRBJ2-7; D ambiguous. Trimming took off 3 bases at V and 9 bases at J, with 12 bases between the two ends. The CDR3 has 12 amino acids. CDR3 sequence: CASSLDETRQYF. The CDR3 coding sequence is TGTGCCAGCAGTTTGGACGAGACGAGGCAGTACTTC.

CDR3 DNA: TGTGCCAGCAGTCGACCCCTACGAGGGACAGGGGCCTACGAGCAGTACGTC. As protein: CASSRPLRGTGAYEQYV. This chain joins TRBV6-2 or TRBV6-3 and TRBJ2-7, with 10 positions matching TRBD1. Per germline, CDR1 MNHEY and CDR2 SVGEGT. This CDR3 is 17 amino acids long. The V and J ends lost 5 bases and 2 bases, in that order; junction bases with no gene match: 12.

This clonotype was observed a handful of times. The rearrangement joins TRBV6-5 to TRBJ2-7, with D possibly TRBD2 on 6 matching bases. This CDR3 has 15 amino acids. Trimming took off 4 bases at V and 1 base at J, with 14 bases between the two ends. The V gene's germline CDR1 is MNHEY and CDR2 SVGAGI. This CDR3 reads CASSSSGSGSYEQYF. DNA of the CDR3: TGTGCCAGCAGTTCGTCCGGGAGCGGATCCTACGAGCAGTACTTC.

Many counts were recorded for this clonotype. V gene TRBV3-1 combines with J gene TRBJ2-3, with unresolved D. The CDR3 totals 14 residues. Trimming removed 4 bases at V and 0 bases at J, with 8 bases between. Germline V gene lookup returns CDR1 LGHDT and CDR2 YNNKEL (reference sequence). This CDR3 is CASSRRPSTDTQYF. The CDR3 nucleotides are TGTGCCAGCAGCCGGCGACCCAGCACAGATACGCAGTATTTT.

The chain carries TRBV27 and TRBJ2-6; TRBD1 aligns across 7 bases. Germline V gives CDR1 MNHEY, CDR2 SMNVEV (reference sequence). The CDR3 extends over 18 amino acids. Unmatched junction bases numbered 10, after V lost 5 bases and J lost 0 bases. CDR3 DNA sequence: TGTGCCAGCAGTCTCTTGACAGGGACCATCTCTGGGGCCAACGTCCTGACTTTC. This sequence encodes CASSLLTGTISGANVLTF.

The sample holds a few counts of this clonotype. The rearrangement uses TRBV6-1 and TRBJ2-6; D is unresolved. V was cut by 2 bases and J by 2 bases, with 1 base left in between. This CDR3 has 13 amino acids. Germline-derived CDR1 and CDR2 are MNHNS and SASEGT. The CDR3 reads CASSETGANVLTF. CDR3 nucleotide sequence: TGTGCCAGCAGTGAAACTGGGGCCAACGTCCTGACTTTC.

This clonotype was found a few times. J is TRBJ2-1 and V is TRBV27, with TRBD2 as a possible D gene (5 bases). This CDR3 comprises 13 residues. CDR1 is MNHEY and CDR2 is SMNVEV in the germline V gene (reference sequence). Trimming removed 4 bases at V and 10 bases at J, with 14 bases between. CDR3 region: CASSSAGRGEQFF. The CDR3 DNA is TGTGCCAGCAGTTCGGCAGGACGAGGGGAGCAGTTCTTC.

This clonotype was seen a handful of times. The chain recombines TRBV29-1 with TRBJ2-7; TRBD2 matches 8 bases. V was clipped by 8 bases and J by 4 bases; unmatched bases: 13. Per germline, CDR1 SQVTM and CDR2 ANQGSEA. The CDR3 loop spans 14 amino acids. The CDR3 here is CSKRVSGSRYEQYF. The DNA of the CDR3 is TGCAGCAAAAGAGTCAGCGGGAGTAGGTACGAGCAGTACTTC.